This T cell receptor (beta chain) appears in the sequencing data of a study of chemoradiotherapy in HPV16-positive cancers. This CDR3 region has 16 residues. CDR1 is SGHTA and CDR2 is FQGNSA in the germline V gene. Trimming took 4 bases from V and 5 from J; bases not matched to a gene: 6. TCRdb keeps only in-frame clones here, not all; method: immunoSEQ multiplex PCR. The data contain some 10,000 clones, just over 90% of them singletons. This rearrangement joins TRBV7-2 to TRBJ2-1, with 12 bases that match TRBD2. The sequences come from blood, collected from a patient who underwent chemoradiotherapy. The source of this sequence is a human donor with HPV-associated anogenital cancer. CDR3 DNA sequence: TGTGCCAGCAGCTACCTTCTAGCGGGGGGGAACAATGAGCAGTTCTTC. Translated: CASSYLLAGGNNEQFF.